One T cell receptor (beta chain) is described in this entry. The table lists this clonotype with many counts. Its antigen remains unidentified. Per-base qualities were not stored, and no clone one base away is much larger. This sample was taken from a study of T cells in Graves' hyperthyroidism and ophthalmopathy (dated by TCRdb to between 2018 and 2021). In terms of the full investigation: Peripheral blood was collected at initial diagnosis, before any treatment. Thyroid tissue and blood T-cell repertoires from six or seven Graves' hyperthyroidism patients were also compared in the study. The 100 discovery patients were randomly split 7:3 into training and test sets. Prospective prediction of ophthalmopathy was tested in an independent validation cohort of about 19 hyperthyroidism patients and 17 patients who later progressed to ophthalmopathy. To identify TCR V-J signatures that set the groups apart, the researchers used a discovery cohort of more than 95 patients, made up of approximately 43 with Graves' ophthalmopathy and about 60 with stable Graves' hyperthyroidism. According to the paper, TCR Vbeta CDR3 sequencing was carried out on approximately 140 peripheral blood samples, which came from approximately 41 ophthalmopathy, 70 to 80 hyperthyroidism and about 17 progressor patients. After blood sampling, hyperthyroidism patients were treated with methimazole at a starting dose of 30 mg daily, and ophthalmopathy patients were treated with high-dose intravenous methylprednisolone. On the study overall, not on this receptor specifically: Ophthalmopathy was separated from stable hyperthyroidism by a 13 V-J signature model, with around 90% sensitivity and 81% to 82% specificity obtained in cross-validation and 80%/75% obtained in testing. During validation, the model predicted progression to ophthalmopathy a median of about 5.9 months ahead of onset, with more than 55% sensitivity and 72.22% specificity. Sample size was not statistically predetermined, and investigators were not blinded to group allocation. Most expanded thyroid clonotypes (frequency above 0.001) were also detected in blood, a finding suggesting that blood repertoires may reflect thyroid immune responses.

Stable Graves' hyperthyroidism was defined as no progression to ophthalmopathy during 18 months of follow-up. Hyperthyroidism patients were newly diagnosed, had a disease duration of under 2 months, and were aged 18 to 65 years. The study excluded patients with uncontrolled infections, other autoimmune diseases, pregnancy or lactation. Diagnoses were based on clinical symptoms, serum thyroxine and TRAb, thyroid ultrasound and orbital computed tomography. Ficoll-Paque density gradient centrifugation was used to isolate PBMCs from about 10 ml of fresh peripheral blood. Trizol reagent was used to extract total RNA, and RNA quality was then checked on an Agilent 2100 Bioanalyzer. The TCR beta CDR3 regions were amplified from the RNA transcripts. The TCR CDR3 was subjected to a first round of RT-PCR using the HTBI primer set and the Qiagen OneStep RT-PCR kit. Libraries were constructed in a second round of multiplex PCR, after which size selection and purification were carried out. The libraries were sequenced on an Illumina HiSeq2000 using paired-end 100 bp reads. In the source study's methods: Raw data were processed with SOAPnuke, discarding reads with adapters, uncalled bases, mean Phred below 15, or no exact constant-primer or identifier match. High-quality paired reads were merged with COPE v1.2.5, and unique nucleotide sequences were defined as clonotypes. MiTCR v1.1 was used to align clonotypes to the IMGT TRBV, TRBD and TRBJ reference segments. The analysis was restricted to V-J combinations with a frequency above 0.0001, which together covered just over 98% of the repertoires. The TCS score was defined as F50 (clonal expansion) divided by E x V (chaos), with BLOSUM62-based TCRdist calculated between CDR3 peptides within each V-J. Welch's t-statistics and random forest reduced 514 V-J features to 13, which were used in a naive Bayes classifier (R e1071). TCRdb reanalyzed the raw reads on its own, using fastp at Q25 for trimming and MiXCR for clone calling, and kept in-frame beta chains. Each record represents a unique CDR3 protein, reported with the most common genes and DNA among its rows. For this entry, the V and J calls and clone size follow TCRdb and not the study's own pipeline. Within this sample are over 550,000 distinct CDR3 sequences, with over 15% of them counted one time only. Roughly 18% of the sample comes from the top ten.

The V end loses 4 bases and the J end loses 5 bases, and a stretch of 18 bases separates them. The cysteine opens and the phenylalanine closes a CDR3 of 15 amino acids. Solely the CDR3 DNA is kept, with 45 bases framed from the first base. As encoded in the germline V gene, CDR1 is MDHEN while CDR2 is SYDVKM. Sequences were obtained from blood. The chain couples TRBV28 to TRBJ2-7; the D gene cannot be resolved reliably. The TCR sequence derives from a woman aged 18-35 years with Graves' hyperthyroidism. The DNA reads as follows: TGTGCCAGCAGTTGGTTTCTGTCGCATGGCAACGAGCAGTACTTC. Its coded protein is CASSWFLSHGNEQYF. Where the CDR3 stops, the reference TRBV28 and TRBJ2-7 genes take over; the full variable domain is DVKVTQSSRYLVKRTGEKVFLECVQDMDHENMFWYRQDPGLGLRLIYFSYDVKMKEKGDIPEGYSVSREKKERFSLILESASTNQTSMYLCASSWFLSHGNEQYFGPGTRLTVT.